Sequencing of this T cell receptor (beta chain) was carried out in a study of Ad26.COV2.S vaccination and SARS-CoV-2 variants. Turning to the study itself: Of the COV1001 trial arms, the Ad26.COV2.S arm included the donor. General study results and limits: Non-spike TCR breadth was similar in vaccine and placebo recipients. Spike-specific responses of CD8+ and CD4+ T cells were reported to display substantial breadth after vaccination.

Treatment defined: around 19 received Ad26.COV2.S at low or high dose, single or two shots; about 5 received placebo; per-sample allocation not given. Sample collection was performed on day 63 after the first vaccine or placebo injection. It was an adult aged 18-55 years in Boston who was the donor. Sequenced by immunoSEQ multiplex PCR; TCRdb stores in-frame clones only, minus some. Altogether hundreds of thousands of clones are present, about 85% being singletons, with the ten largest covering around 3.3%. Worth noting for this clone: Its antigen is not known.

Germline loops: CDR1 GTSNPN, CDR2 SVGIG (reference sequence). The CDR3 has 16 residues. V lost 1 base, J lost 0 bases, and 10 bases lay in between. The chain joins TRBV30 to TRBJ1-6, with D perhaps matching TRBD1 (6 bases). This clonotype was sampled from a person aged 18-65 years who received the Ad26.COV2.S COVID-19 vaccine or a placebo. The sequencing used peripheral blood, collected in a trial of Ad26.COV2.S vaccine versus placebo. Written as DNA, the CDR3 is TGTGCCTGGAGTGGGGGGGCCAACTCCTATAATTCACCCCTCCACTTT. Encoded protein: CAWSGGANSYNSPLHF.